This T cell receptor beta chain appears in the sequencing data of a study of shared clonotypes between healthy human individuals. The CDR3 is made up of 17 amino acids. Germline V lookup: CDR1 SGHAT, CDR2 FQNNGV. Trimming took 0 bases from V and 3 from J, leaving 15 bases between them. The repertoire was sequenced with immunoSEQ multiplex PCR; TCRdb's copy has only in-frame clones and lacks some. The sample carries about 2.3 million clones, about 90% recorded once. The chain joins TRBV11-2 to TRBJ1-3, with D perhaps matching TRBD1 (5 bases). Specimen: naive CD4+ T cells from PBMCs. Specified subset: CD45RA+ positively selected. The TCR comes from a man aged 18 to 30 in good health. Some clones in this sample may be carry-over from other donors' samples. In DNA, the CDR3 is TGTGCCAGCAGCTTAGAAACGGGACGGGCCCGTGGAAACACCATATATTTT. The encoded protein is CASSLETGRARGNTIYF.